Listed below are T cell receptor beta chains from one sample, sequenced in a study of T cells in Graves' hyperthyroidism and ophthalmopathy. TCRdb re-called the multiplex PCR reads through MiXCR, storing one row per CDR3 protein. The sample records 450,000 to 700,000 distinct CDR3 sequences, 46% being singletons. Material for sequencing was peripheral blood or thyroid tissue (not recorded which). These receptors were collected from a woman aged 18-29 years with Graves' hyperthyroidism. Both conserved end residues are part of each CDR3.

>TRBV29-1|TRBJ2-5
CSVGVGETQYF
>TRBV29-1|TRBJ2-6
CSVGNIGTGVGGANVLTF
>TRBV25-1|TRBJ2-7
CASSESVMRTGVYEQYF
>TRBV19|TRBJ2-7
CASSIASGSYEQYF
>TRBV29-1|TRBJ1-2
CSVEVGGAFYGYTF
>TRBV7-9|TRBJ1-4
CASSFGTGIEKLFF
>TRBV29-1|TRBJ1-2
CSVRTGYGYTF
>TRBV7-3|TRBJ1-2
CASSLTGGRGYTF
>TRBV5-6|TRBJ2-7
CASSFDEPYEQYF
>TRBV12-3/TRBV12-4|TRBJ2-6
CASSFTGTGAGANVLTF
>TRBV7-2|TRBJ1-5
CASSAPGRNQPQHF
>TRBV20-1|TRBJ1-2
CSASIGGQGSGYTF
>TRBV5-1|TRBJ2-7
CASSLVGTGHSLDEQYF
>TRBV6-5|TRBJ1-1
CASSYGENTEAFF
>TRBV7-9|TRBJ1-1
CASSLFRDTEAFF
>TRBV6-6|TRBJ1-2
CASQRGPGYTF
>TRBV15|TRBJ1-1
CATSKPEGAAEAFF
>TRBV12-3/TRBV12-4|TRBJ2-5
CASTETQYF
>TRBV6-5|TRBJ2-5
CASSTAGPEPITSGPRGIETQYF
>TRBV6-2/TRBV6-3|TRBJ1-4
CASSYSYRATNEKLFF
>TRBV18|TRBJ2-5
CASSPGGGLQETQYF
>TRBV24-1|TRBJ1-2
CATGNGTYYGYTF
>TRBV20-1|TRBJ1-3
CSARDSSGNTIYF
>TRBV20-1|TRBJ1-2
CSEPYRGNYGYTF
>TRBV7-2|TRBJ1-2
CASRRGQGKGYGYTF
>TRBV29-1|TRBJ1-2
CSVQRGQGYGYTF
>TRBV5-1|TRBJ1-4
CASSTRPGTTNERLFF
>TRBV7-9|TRBJ1-2
CASSPRASDYGYTF
>TRBV5-6|TRBJ1-3
CASSVPGLDGNTIYF
>TRBV7-9|TRBJ2-7
CASSYNFGQGDYEQYF
>TRBV20-1|TRBJ1-1
CSASTGDTEAFF
>TRBV7-9|TRBJ2-7
CASRWFADEQYF
>TRBV5-6|TRBJ2-2
CASSPDEGDTGELFF
>TRBV7-2|TRBJ2-3
CASSPHHPLNTDTQYF
>TRBV19|TRBJ2-7
CASSTSGEQYF
>TRBV7-9|TRBJ2-1
CASSLEVAGWDEQFF
>TRBV2|TRBJ2-7
CASSASRDRGLSPYF
>TRBV9|TRBJ1-5
CASSVVEANQPQHF
>TRBV27|TRBJ1-1
CASKTGWGTEAFF
>TRBV7-8|TRBJ2-4
CASSLVVGQNIQYF
>TRBV7-9|TRBJ1-1
CASSLLGGQMNTEAFF
>TRBV24-1|TRBJ2-7
CATSDPISDRWDEQYF
>TRBV4-1|TRBJ2-5
CASSQDSEGSQYF
>TRBV18|TRBJ2-5
CASSPRTGGGQETQYF
>TRBV5-8|TRBJ1-1
CASRRDLNTEAFF
>TRBV7-9|TRBJ1-2
CASSLTGAF
>TRBV6-2/TRBV6-3|TRBJ1-1
CASSNGYNAEAFF
>TRBV29-1|TRBJ2-1
CSVVPGQGANEQFF
>TRBV5-4|TRBJ1-5
CASSLDWRGPQHF
>TRBV9|TRBJ2-2
CASSVKGQATGELFF
>TRBV5-1|TRBJ1-1
CASSWGASTEAFF
>TRBV24-1|TRBJ1-1
CATSDPPDGFATNEAFF
>TRBV5-8|TRBJ1-1
CAWSGRAPEAFF
>TRBV20-1|TRBJ2-6
CSATSALTF